This entry concerns a single T cell receptor beta chain. Study processing details: Reference gene primer amplification gave nucleated cell count estimates. Sequencing was performed with immunoSEQ multiplex PCR; in TCRdb, only in-frame clones are kept and a portion is missing. For V, J and clone size, that table is used; D and trimming come from the DNA. Here the sample spans over 450,000 clones, 85% to 90% being singletons. J gave up 7 bases and V 6 bases, and 8 bases lay outside the gene matches. The V gene's germline CDR1 is MNHEY and CDR2 SVGAGI. The CDR3 has 13 residues. These data come from a study of blood T cell repertoires in COVID-19.

This receptor was identified in a man younger than 30 with COVID-19, enrolled during active disease. This sequence joins TRBV6-5 and TRBJ2-5, with TRBD1 matching over 7 bases. The specimen sequenced was peripheral blood. The CDR3 is CASRQTGFGTQYF. DNA of the CDR3: TGTGCCAGCAGACAGACAGGGTTCGGGACCCAGTACTTC.